This TCR beta chain was found in a study of T cells in Graves' hyperthyroidism and ophthalmopathy. There are 14 residues in the CDR3. Germline V gives CDR1 SGHVS, CDR2 FNYEAQ. Deletions cut 0 bases from V and 7 bases from J, with 9 bases between. RNA transcripts were the template for amplifying TCR beta CDR3 regions. The HTBI primer set served for first-round RT-PCR of the TCR CDR3. Using its own MiXCR run on the multiplex PCR reads, TCRdb lists one record per CDR3 protein. The sample includes 220,000 or so distinct CDR3 sequences, roughly 15% of them seen just once. Sequenced: blood. The sequence was obtained from a woman aged 18-29 years with Graves' ophthalmopathy. The chain carries TRBV7-6 and TRBJ1-4; D remains unclear. CDR3 nucleotide sequence: TGTGCCAGCAGCTTAGCGAAGTCCAGTGAAAAACTGTTTTTT. It translates to CASSLAKSSEKLFF.